Listed here are 27 T cell receptor beta chains from one sample, sequenced in a study of T cell responses to AZD1222 COVID-19 vaccine. TCRdb's table, derived via immunoSEQ multiplex PCR, lists solely in-frame clones and lacks some. The sample includes more than 250,000 clones, more than 80% of them seen just once. The source was peripheral blood, collected on day 0 of AZD1222 vaccination. The origin of the receptors is an adult in good health.

The chain combines TRBV28 with TRBJ1-1; D gene uncertain. Germline-derived CDR1 and CDR2 are MDHEN and SYDVKM. CDR3 size: 11 residues. V gave up 3 bases and J gave up 5 bases, with 4 bases separating them. The CDR3 nucleotides read TGTGCCAGCAGTTTCAATACTGAAGCTTTCTTT. This translates into CASSFNTEAFF.

The chain couples TRBV3-1 (or the pseudogene TRBV3-2) to TRBJ1-6, with 9 bases identical to TRBD1. The CDR3 length is 16 residues. Germline CDR1 and CDR2: LGHDT and YNNKEL (reference sequence). The ends lost 6 bases at V and 4 bases at J; junction bases unmatched: 7. This CDR3 is CASRGQGSIYNSPLHF. Here the CDR3 DNA reads TGTGCCAGCAGGGGACAGGGCTCTATATATAATTCACCCCTCCACTTT.

The chain links TRBV7-9 to TRBJ2-7, with D perhaps matching TRBD2 (5 bases). Germline V gives CDR1 SEHNR, CDR2 FQNEAQ (reference sequence). The V gene lost 1 base and the J gene lost 7 bases, with 5 bases spanning the gap. This CDR3 has 11 residues. In DNA, the CDR3 is TGTGCCAGCAGCTTAGGGAGGGAGCAGTACTTC. It encodes CASSLGREQYF.

V and J are TRBV29-1 and TRBJ2-7, with D possibly matching TRBD1 (7 bases). Trimming removed 3 bases at V and 0 bases at J, with 12 bases between. The CDR3 has 14 residues. CDR1 SQVTM and CDR2 ANQGSEA come from the germline V gene. The CDR3 loop is CSVETGRPSYEQYF. The CDR3 DNA reads TGCAGCGTTGAGACAGGGAGGCCCTCCTACGAGCAGTACTTC.

CDR3 coding DNA: TGTGCCAGCAGCTCCGGGACAGGGGGGTACAATGAGCAGTTCTTC. Amino acids: CASSSGTGGYNEQFF. The chain combines TRBV7-8 with TRBJ2-1; 11 bases map to TRBD1. Losses at the gene ends were 4 bases for V and 4 bases for J; bases not matched to a gene: 3. Germline V gene lookup returns CDR1 SGHVS and CDR2 FQNEAQ. This CDR3 has 15 amino acids.

CDR3 residues: CASSLEVGKLFF. The CDR3, as DNA: TGTGCCAGCAGCTTAGAGGTCGGAAAACTGTTTTTT. The V gene is TRBV11-2, the J gene TRBJ1-4; D gene uncertain. This CDR3 is built from 12 residues. Per germline, CDR1 SGHAT and CDR2 FQNNGV. V was cut by 0 bases and J by 10 bases, with 6 bases left in between.

The V gene is TRBV5-5, the J gene TRBJ2-5, with 9 bases fitting TRBD2. There are 16 residues in the CDR3. The trim removed 1 base at V and 9 bases at J, leaving 13 bases unmatched. Germline V gene data show CDR1 as SGHKS and CDR2 as YYEKEE (reference sequence). The CDR3 reads CASSLSVERGAAAQYF. DNA of the CDR3: TGTGCCAGCAGCTTGTCAGTCGAGCGGGGGGCGGCCGCCCAGTACTTC.

The chain links TRBV19 to TRBJ1-5; D may be TRBD1 (5 bases). There are 15 residues in the CDR3. Germline assignment: CDR1 LNHDA and CDR2 SQIVND (reference sequence). Trimming pared 5 bases from V and 0 bases from J, leaving 11 bases between. The CDR3 here is CASSGDSYSNQPQHF. DNA of the CDR3: TGTGCCAGTAGTGGAGACAGTTATAGCAATCAGCCCCAGCATTTT.

The J gene is TRBJ1-6, the V gene TRBV6-4; D is perhaps TRBD1 (5 bases). V lost 3 bases and J 3 bases, leaving 12 bases between the germline ends. The CDR3 is 16 residues long. Germline CDR1 and CDR2: MRHNA and SNTAGT. This CDR3 is CASSETVPLYNSPLHF. In nucleotides, the CDR3 is TGTGCCAGCAGTGAGACAGTTCCTCTCTATAATTCACCCCTCCACTTT.

This clone was observed a single time. The CDR3 nucleotides read TGTGCCAGCAGTTGGGGTGGAAACACCATATATTTT. Translated: CASSWGGNTIYF. The genes are TRBV28 and TRBJ1-3; no clear D gene. CDR1 MDHEN and CDR2 SYDVKM come from the germline V gene. The ends were cut back, 4 bases at V and 3 bases at J, with 4 bases in the middle. CDR3 size: 12 residues.

V and J are TRBV7-2 and TRBJ2-1; 9 nucleotides line up with TRBD2. Losses at the gene ends were 1 base for V and 4 bases for J; bases not matched to a gene: 2. This CDR3 is built from 15 residues. Germline V CDR1 and CDR2: SGHTA, FQGNSA. CDR3 DNA: TGTGCCAGCAGCTTAGGGACTAGCGATTACAATGAGCAGTTCTTC. This gives the protein CASSLGTSDYNEQFF.

The chain is built from TRBV28 and TRBJ1-1; 8 nucleotides match TRBD1. In germline, CDR1 is MDHEN, CDR2 SYDVKM. CDR3 length: 11 residues. Trimming at V came to 4 bases and at J to 10 bases, leaving 2 bases not matched to a gene. The CDR3 protein is CASSSTGVAFF. The CDR3 DNA sequence: TGTGCCAGCAGTTCGACAGGGGTAGCTTTCTTT.

The chain uses TRBV18 and TRBJ1-2, with D hard to call. V gave up 3 bases and J gave up 6 bases, with 11 bases separating them. Looked up from germline, CDR1 is KGHSH and CDR2 is LQKENI. There are 13 residues in the CDR3. The CDR3, as DNA: TGTGCCAGCTCACCGACCCCTCGGGATGGCTACACCTTC. Its protein product is CASSPTPRDGYTF.

V is TRBV5-1 and J is TRBJ2-3; 8 positions agree with TRBD1. Germline V lookup: CDR1 SGHRS, CDR2 YFSETQ. The V and J ends lost 0 bases and 1 base, in that order; junction bases with no gene match: 10. The CDR3 has 18 amino acids. The CDR3 region has the DNA TGCGCCAGCAGCTTGGCCGTTGACAGGGGTTGGGGCACAGATACGCAGTATTTT. Translated, it gives CASSLAVDRGWGTDTQYF.

This chain links TRBV12-3 or TRBV12-4 with TRBJ1-1, with D perhaps TRBD1 (5 bases). The CDR3 has 13 amino acids. Deletions cut 6 bases from V and 4 bases from J, with 12 bases between. CDR3 nucleotides: TGTGCCAGCAGCAAGGAAGGGGTCACTGAAGCTTTCTTT. Residues: CASSKEGVTEAFF.

The chain employs TRBV11-2 and TRBJ1-3; D remains ambiguous. The CDR3 totals 15 residues. In germline, CDR1 is SGHAT, CDR2 FQNNGV. The germline V and J ends were trimmed by 4 bases and 0 bases, with 10 bases remaining between them. This CDR3 reads CASSWADLSGNTIYF. DNA of the CDR3: TGTGCCAGCAGCTGGGCAGACCTCTCTGGAAACACCATATATTTT.

This chain uses TRBV6-5 with TRBJ2-7; D is perhaps TRBD1 (6 bases). The V end was cut by 8 bases, the J end by 2 bases, with 16 bases between. The germline CDR1 and CDR2 sequences are MNHEY and SVGAGI. The CDR3 length is 14 residues. The CDR3 sequence is CASQDRVGPYEQYF. For the CDR3, the DNA is TGTGCCAGCCAGGACAGAGTCGGTCCCTACGAGCAGTACTTC.

V usage is TRBV30 and J usage is TRBJ1-1, with D perhaps TRBD1 (5 bases). The CDR3 spans 14 residues. V lost 3 bases to trimming and J lost 4 bases, with 15 bases between them. Germline CDR1 and CDR2: GTSNPN and SVGIG (reference sequence). The CDR3 sequence: CAWRTKLGGTEAFF. The CDR3 DNA reads as TGTGCCTGGAGAACCAAACTTGGGGGCACTGAAGCTTTCTTT. The entire variable domain, with the rest obtained from reference TRBV30 and TRBJ1-1, is as follows: SQTIHQWPATLVQPVGSPLSLECTVEGTSNPNLYWYRQAAGRGLQLLFYSVGIGQISSEVPQNLSASRPQDRQFILSSKKLLLSDSGFYLCAWRTKLGGTEAFFGQGTRLTVV.

The rearrangement uses TRBV10-3 and TRBJ2-3; 8 nucleotides match TRBD1. The germline CDR1 and CDR2 sequences are ENHRY and SYGVKD. V lost 3 bases to trimming and J lost 4 bases; unmatched junction nucleotides: 12. The CDR3 runs to 17 residues. The CDR3 protein is CAISDQKPDRAPDTQYF. The CDR3 DNA is TGTGCCATCAGTGACCAAAAACCGGACAGGGCCCCAGATACGCAGTATTTT.

The chain uses TRBV7-9 and TRBJ1-1; D not certain. V shed 3 bases and J shed 5 bases, with 13 bases lying between them. CDR1 is SEHNR, CDR2 FQNEAQ, per germline (reference sequence). CDR3 size: 14 residues. As DNA, the CDR3 is TGTGCCAGCAGCTTCCCGGAGGGAGTTACTGAAGCTTTCTTT. Translation: CASSFPEGVTEAFF.

The chain joins TRBV13 to TRBJ1-1; D unclear. Germline V gene lookup returns CDR1 PRHDT and CDR2 FYEKMQ (reference sequence). V was trimmed by 1 base and J by 11 bases, leaving 8 bases between them. CDR3 length: 11 residues. In DNA, the CDR3 is TGTGCCAGCAGCTTAGCTTTCCGGGCTTTCTTT. This encodes CASSLAFRAFF.

The rearrangement links TRBV12-3 or TRBV12-4 to TRBJ2-5; the D gene is possibly TRBD2 (5 bases). The ends were cut back, 7 bases at V and 5 bases at J, with 8 bases in the middle. This CDR3 has 11 amino acids. The CDR3: CASMRGETQYF. The CDR3 coding sequence is TGTGCCAGCATGAGAGGGGAGACCCAGTACTTC.

The chain joins TRBV4-3 to TRBJ1-5; no clear D gene. The CDR3 extends over 16 amino acids. Germline loops: CDR1 LGHNA, CDR2 YSLEER. V was trimmed by 1 base and J by 0 bases, leaving 10 bases between them. In nucleotides, the CDR3 is TGCGCCAGCAGCCAAGGGCCCCATTATAGCAATCAGCCCCAGCATTTT. Its protein product is CASSQGPHYSNQPQHF.

The chain links TRBV13 to TRBJ1-6; TRBD1 matches 7 bases. Losses at the gene ends were 5 bases for V and 4 bases for J; bases not matched to a gene: 11. Looked up from germline, CDR1 is PRHDT and CDR2 is FYEKMQ (reference sequence). The CDR3 has 17 amino acids. CDR3 DNA: TGTGCCAGCAGCCGTCGGTCCGGACAGGCATATAATTCACCCCTCCACTTT. Its protein product is CASSRRSGQAYNSPLHF.

Concerning this clone: Distinct nucleotide sequences in the sample also encode this CDR3. This sequence joins TRBV12-3 or TRBV12-4 and TRBJ2-5; D unresolved. Trimming took 1 base from V and 5 from J, leaving 2 bases between them. The CDR3 length is 11 residues. CDR3 sequence: CASSLGETQYF. The CDR3 DNA follows: TGTGCCAGCAGTTTAGGGGAGACCCAGTACTTC.

This sequence joins TRBV5-1 and TRBJ2-5; D gene unclear. V was shortened by 0 bases and J by 5 bases, with 14 bases between the two germline ends. Germline V lookup: CDR1 SGHRS, CDR2 YFSETQ. The CDR3 runs 15 residues. CDR3 region: CASSLAGPGQETQYF. The CDR3 region has the DNA TGCGCCAGCAGCTTGGCTGGACCTGGCCAGGAGACCCAGTACTTC.

CDR3: CASSVARGDEAFF. In nucleotides, the CDR3 is TGTGCCAGCAGTGTCGCCAGGGGTGATGAAGCTTTCTTT. This sequence joins TRBV28 and TRBJ1-1; tentatively, D is TRBD1 (6 bases). This CDR3 region has 13 residues. V lost 5 bases, J lost 7 bases, and 14 bases lay in between. CDR1 is MDHEN and CDR2 is SYDVKM in the germline V gene.